The T cell receptor (beta chain) under discussion was sequenced for a study of T cells in localized non-small cell lung cancer. In regard to this clone: The target antigen is unknown.

This CDR3 comprises 13 residues. J lost 8 bases, V lost 3 bases, and 9 bases had no gene match. The germline V gene encodes CDR1 GTSNPN and CDR2 SVGIG (reference sequence). Some clones are missing from TCRdb's copy, which holds only in-frame ones; the method was immunoSEQ multiplex PCR. The sample lists approximately 28,000 clones, approximately 90% occurring once. Study results and limitations: Uninvolved adjacent lung had higher T cell clonality than tumor and all other tissues. Heterogeneity stays possible, as sequencing covered only one tumor region. Longer overall survival was linked to higher blood T cell density. Detection in adjacent lung was observed for a median around 55 of the top 100 tumor clones.

The source is a female donor of 60 years or more with stage I lung adenocarcinoma. The specimen was peripheral blood, collected before any cancer treatment. The chain uses TRBV30 and TRBJ1-1; 7 bases are a match to TRBD1. DNA for the CDR3: TGTGCCTGGAGGCCGGGACAGCGACTCGAAGCTTTCTTT. It translates to CAWRPGQRLEAFF.